The clone carrying this T cell receptor (beta chain) occurred a few times. This sample was taken from a study of response to subunit inactivated influenza vaccine. TCRdb independently ran MiXCR on the RT-PCR reads; one entry per CDR3 protein. Of hundreds of thousands of distinct CDR3 sequences listed, about 10% are singletons. Between the trimmed V and J ends, which lost 7 bases and 5 bases, there was a span of 22 bases. The CDR3 consists of 15 residues. The germline V gene encodes CDR1 SQVTM and CDR2 ANQGSEA. These data are also associated with another study on T cells expressing NK-cell markers. That study reports: It was by 5'RACE template switching with UMIs that TCR beta cDNA was made. Dominant NKG2C+ clonotypes accounted for roughly 1.0-7.0% of CD8+ T cells in more than five donors.

The specimen comprised PBMCs from blood, sampled on the day of vaccination. This clonotype was obtained from a man aged 50-60 years who received an inactivated influenza vaccine. This chain links TRBV29-1 with TRBJ2-3, with D hard to call. CDR3 coding DNA: TGCAGCGCCGCCGCTTCGACCACTATCGTAGATACGCAGTATTTT. This encodes CSAAASTTIVDTQYF.